Shown below are 19 T cell receptor beta chains from a single sample sequenced in a study of blood T cell repertoires in COVID-19. Assay: immunoSEQ multiplex PCR; the TCRdb copy retains only in-frame clones and omits some. The table includes 150,000 or so clones, 80% to 90% detected once. The sequenced material came from peripheral blood. Receptors originate from a man between 18 and 35 years old with COVID-19, enrolled during active disease.

This chain connects TRBV28 to TRBJ1-4; 10 bases line up with TRBD1. Looked up from germline, CDR1 is MDHEN and CDR2 is SYDVKM. V dropped 6 bases and J dropped 10; count of bases not matched to a gene: 11. The CDR3 extends over 15 amino acids. Here the CDR3 reads CASSISGTGAAKLFF. The DNA for the CDR3 is TGTGCCAGCAGCATTTCGGGGACAGGGGCGGCAAAACTGTTTTTT.

This chain links TRBV25-1 with TRBJ1-2; D uncertain. This CDR3 is built from 13 residues. Germline lookup yields CDR1 MGHDK and CDR2 SYGVNS. V lost 3 bases, J lost 12 bases, and 17 bases lay in between. CDR3 nucleotides: TGTGCCAGCAGTGATTTTTGGAGGTGGACGCACACCTTC. It translates to CASSDFWRWTHTF.

In regard to this clone: Compared with germline, one end of the junction differs, possibly owing to a read error. In DNA, the CDR3 is TGTGCCAGCTCGGGACAGGGGGCGATCTTC. Protein: CASSGQGAIF. The chain employs TRBV2 and TRBJ1-2; 12 bases line up with TRBD1. This CDR3 spans 10 amino acids. Germline V lookup: CDR1 SNHLY, CDR2 FYNNEI.

CDR3 sequence reads: CASSPGTSADTQYF. In nucleotides, the CDR3 is TGTGCCAGCAGCCCGGGGACTAGCGCAGATACGCAGTATTTT. The genes are TRBV11-2 and TRBJ2-3; TRBD2 matches at 10 bases. From germline, CDR1 is SGHAT and CDR2 FQNNGV. The CDR3 is made up of 14 amino acids. J was trimmed by 4 bases and V by 5 bases; bases with no gene match: 3. Variable domain in full (rest from reference TRBV11-2 and TRBJ2-3): EAGVAQSPRYKIIEKRQSVAFWCNPISGHATLYWYQQILGQGPKLLIQFQNNGVVDDSQLPKDRFSAERLKGVDSTLKIQPAKLEDSAVYLCASSPGTSADTQYFGPGTRLTVL.

This clone was seen more than once but under ten times. The V call is TRBV10-3, the J call TRBJ1-1; D possibly corresponds to TRBD1 (6 bases). Between the trimmed V and J ends, which lost 9 bases and 1 base, there was a span of 9 bases. The CDR3 length is 12 residues. Germline V gene sequence: CDR1 ENHRY, CDR2 SYGVKD. For the CDR3, the DNA is TGTGCCATTGGGGGGGCGAACACTGAAGCTTTCTTT. The encoded protein is CAIGGANTEAFF.

The chain combines TRBV27 with TRBJ2-6; a weak D match, TRBD1 (6 bases). V gave up 7 bases and J gave up 0 bases, with 19 bases separating them. This CDR3 region has 18 residues. Looked up from germline, CDR1 is MNHEY and CDR2 is SMNVEV (reference sequence). The DNA for the CDR3 is TGTGCCAGCACCCCGAGCCAGGGGTGGCTCTCTGGGGCCAACGTCCTGACTTTC. It translates to CASTPSQGWLSGANVLTF.

The chain recombines TRBV27 with TRBJ1-1; possibly TRBD1 for D (6 bases). The CDR3 extends over 16 amino acids. V was clipped by 4 bases and J by 1 base, with 16 bases between them. Germline-derived CDR1 and CDR2 are MNHEY and SMNVEV (reference sequence). The CDR3 DNA is TGTGCCAGCAGTTCGATTCTTCGACAGGAGAACACTGAAGCTTTCTTT. Residues: CASSSILRQENTEAFF.

The chain uses TRBV27 and TRBJ2-7, with 8 bases that match TRBD2. This CDR3 region has 12 residues. Per germline, CDR1 MNHEY and CDR2 SMNVEV (reference sequence). V shed 10 bases, J shed 0 bases, and the junction held 2 bases outside the gene matches. The CDR3 loop reads CATGRGSYEQYF. The CDR3 bases are TGTGCCACCGGGAGGGGCTCCTACGAGCAGTACTTC.

V usage is TRBV13 and J usage is TRBJ2-7, with TRBD2 matching over 9 bases. Trimming at V came to 4 bases and at J to 4 bases, leaving 17 bases not matched to a gene. The CDR3 totals 18 residues. CDR1 and CDR2 (germline): PRHDT, FYEKMQ (reference sequence). CDR3 amino acids: CASSSGGGAGGGRYEQYF. CDR3 DNA: TGTGCCAGCAGCTCAGGGGGAGGAGCGGGAGGTGGTAGATACGAGCAGTACTTC.

The chain has TRBV5-6 and TRBJ2-7; TRBD1 aligns across 10 bases. J was trimmed by 7 bases and V by 0 bases; bases with no gene match: 10. The CDR3 runs 16 residues. The germline V gene has CDR1 SGHDT and CDR2 YYEEEE. The CDR3 sequence: CASSLAPGQGSREQYF. CDR3 bases: TGTGCCAGCAGCTTGGCACCGGGACAGGGGTCTAGGGAGCAGTACTTC.

V and J are TRBV28 and TRBJ1-6; TRBD1 might be the D (5 bases). Germline-derived CDR1 and CDR2 are MDHEN and SYDVKM. This CDR3 has 14 residues. The ends were cut back, 5 bases at V and 7 bases at J, with 12 bases in the middle. The CDR3 is CASSRPEGNSPLHF. In nucleotides, the CDR3 is TGTGCCAGCAGTCGACCGGAGGGGAATTCACCCCTCCACTTT.

The chain carries TRBV30 and TRBJ1-3; no firm D call. The CDR3 runs to 15 residues. Germline CDR1 is GTSNPN and CDR2 is SVGIG (reference sequence). V was pared by 5 bases and J by 0 bases, with 14 bases between. The CDR3 region is CAWERQFLSGNTIYF. CDR3 coding DNA: TGTGCCTGGGAGAGGCAGTTCCTCTCTGGAAACACCATATATTTT.

V usage is TRBV7-6 and J usage is TRBJ2-3, with unresolved D. Germline V gene sequence: CDR1 SGHVS, CDR2 FNYEAQ. This CDR3 is built from 13 residues. Trimming stripped 5 bases from V and 0 bases from J, with 6 bases between. The CDR3 region has the DNA TGTGCCAGCAGCATACTAAGCACAGATACGCAGTATTTT. Protein: CASSILSTDTQYF.

V usage is TRBV5-1 and J usage is TRBJ1-5; 12 bases line up with TRBD1. With 4 bases clipped from V and 0 bases from J, the junction kept 11 bases outside the gene matches. The CDR3 has 19 residues. Germline CDR1 reads SGHRS; CDR2 reads YFSETQ. CDR3 sequence: CASSLGTGGGLYSNQPQHF. CDR3 bases: TGCGCCAGCAGCCTCGGGACAGGGGGCGGCCTTTATAGCAATCAGCCCCAGCATTTT. The entire variable domain, with the rest obtained from reference TRBV5-1 and TRBJ1-5, is as follows: KAGVTQTPRYLIKTRGQQVTLSCSPISGHRSVSWYQQTPGQGLQFLFEYFSETQRNKGNFPGRFSGRQFSNSRSEMNVSTLELGDSALYLCASSLGTGGGLYSNQPQHFGDGTRLSIL.

V and J are TRBV15 and TRBJ2-7; D possibly corresponds to TRBD1 (7 bases). Germline V gene sequence: CDR1 LNHNV, CDR2 YYDKDF (reference sequence). The CDR3 is 17 amino acids. The ends were cut back, 5 bases at V and 3 bases at J, with 23 bases in the middle. Written as DNA, the CDR3 is TGTGCCACCAGCGTTAGGGCCGCGGGACAGAGATACTACGAGCAGTACTTC. Translated, it gives CATSVRAAGQRYYEQYF.

The chain uses TRBV9 and TRBJ2-2; 9 bases line up with TRBD1. V dropped 0 bases and J dropped 8; count of bases not matched to a gene: 8. The length of the CDR3 is 16 residues. In germline, CDR1 is SGDLS, CDR2 YYNGEE. DNA for the CDR3: TGTGCCAGCAGCGTAGCCGGGACAGGGAAGAGGGGGGAGCTGTTTTTT. Translating it yields CASSVAGTGKRGELFF.

This chain links TRBV7-9 with TRBJ1-2; the match to TRBD1 covers 8 bases. The trim removed 2 bases at V and 7 bases at J, leaving 3 bases unmatched. This CDR3 comprises 13 residues. Germline-derived CDR1 and CDR2 are SEHNR and FQNEAQ (reference sequence). The CDR3 reads CASSLPGGVGYTF. For the CDR3, the DNA is TGTGCCAGCAGCTTACCAGGGGGCGTTGGCTACACCTTC.

The V call is TRBV28, the J call TRBJ1-6, with D possibly TRBD1 on 6 matching bases. The CDR3 runs to 14 residues. Germline-derived CDR1 and CDR2 are MDHEN and SYDVKM. Trimming removed 8 bases at V and 9 bases at J, with 17 bases between. The CDR3 sequence is CASPRNKGGSPLHF. The CDR3 DNA is TGTGCCAGCCCCAGGAACAAAGGGGGTTCACCCCTCCACTTT. The entire variable domain, with the rest obtained from reference TRBV28 and TRBJ1-6, is as follows: DVKVTQSSRYLVKRTGEKVFLECVQDMDHENMFWYRQDPGLGLRLIYFSYDVKMKEKGDIPEGYSVSREKKERFSLILESASTNQTSMYLCASPRNKGGSPLHFGNGTRLTVT.

This chain joins TRBV7-2 and TRBJ2-1; D perhaps matches TRBD1 (5 bases). The CDR3 is made up of 14 amino acids. Germline V gene data show CDR1 as SGHTA and CDR2 as FQGNSA. With 6 bases removed from V and 1 base from J, the gap between germline ends came to 10 bases. The CDR3 DNA follows: TGTGCCAGCAGGCCGGCAGGGTCCTACAATGAGCAGTTCTTC. Residues: CASRPAGSYNEQFF.